These T cell receptor beta chains were read from a single sample in a study of OX40 agonist ivuxolimab in advanced cancers. The repertoire was sequenced with immunoSEQ multiplex PCR; TCRdb's copy has only in-frame clones and lacks some. The data show about 75,000 clones, about 88% seen once. The sample here was CD4+ or CD8+ T cells sorted from blood, taken in a trial of the OX40 agonist ivuxolimab. These receptors were taken from an adult with an advanced solid tumor such as melanoma, head and neck, liver or kidney cancer. Each CDR3 is given with its conserved first and last residue. A D gene is named only where the DNA matches it firmly. Clone size is not always given. Where it is, it says once, few, many or a class for expanded clones.

size: NA; length: 16; V: TRBV6-1; D: TRBD1; J: TRBJ2-1; DNA: TGTGCCAGCAGTGAAGCGACGGGACAGGGTTTCAATGAGCAGTTCTTC; CDR3: CASSEATGQGFNEQFF
size: once; length: 15; V: TRBV6-5; D: NA; J: TRBJ1-2; DNA: TGTGCCAGCAGTTACTCGGGGGTGGGCGACTATGGCTACACCTTC; CDR3: CASSYSGVGDYGYTF
size: NA; length: 14; V: TRBV5-4; D: NA; J: TRBJ1-4; DNA: TGTGCCAGCAGCTTGGGGCAGGGTACAGATAAACTGTTTTTT; CDR3: CASSLGQGTDKLFF
size: NA; length: 15; V: TRBV4-1; D: NA; J: TRBJ2-5; DNA: TGCGCCAGCAGCCAAGAAGGACTGAACCAAGAGACCCAGTACTTC; CDR3: CASSQEGLNQETQYF
size: NA; length: 15; V: TRBV19; D: TRBD2; J: TRBJ2-5; DNA: TGTGCCAGTAACCCGGCTAGCGGGGGTCAAGAGACCCAGTACTTC; CDR3: CASNPASGGQETQYF
size: NA; length: 14; V: TRBV19; D: NA; J: TRBJ2-7; DNA: TGTGCCAGCAGTACGAGCGGCGCCTCCTACGAGCAGTACTTC; CDR3: CASSTSGASYEQYF
size: NA; length: 13; V: TRBV7-2; D: NA; J: TRBJ1-1; DNA: TGTGCCAGCAGCTTAGCGGGGACGGAAGTCGCTTTCTTT; CDR3: CASSLAGTEVAFF
size: NA; length: 13; V: TRBV7-9; D: TRBD1; J: TRBJ2-7; DNA: TGTGCCAGCAGCACACAGGGGGCGGGGGAGCAGTACTTC; CDR3: CASSTQGAGEQYF
size: NA; length: 14; V: TRBV6-5; D: NA; J: TRBJ2-3; DNA: TGTGCCAGCACCTCTCGAGCGGGCACAGATACGCAGTATTTT; CDR3: CASTSRAGTDTQYF
size: once; length: 14; V: TRBV5-1; D: NA; J: TRBJ1-4; DNA: TGCGCCAGCAGCTTGAGTGGGACGGACGAAAAACTGTTTTTT; CDR3: CASSLSGTDEKLFF
size: NA; length: 21; V: TRBV19; D: TRBD2; J: TRBJ2-1; DNA: TGTGCCAGTAGTATAGCGCCCCCCTGGCCTAGCGGGGGGAGCTCCTACAATGAGCAGTTCTTC; CDR3: CASSIAPPWPSGGSSYNEQFF
size: NA; length: 12; V: TRBV19; D: NA; J: TRBJ1-5; DNA: TGTGCCAGTAGTATACCCGATCAGCCCCAGCATTTT; CDR3: CASSIPDQPQHF
size: NA; length: 16; V: TRBV14; D: NA; J: TRBJ2-5; DNA: TGTGCCAGCAGCCAAGTTAGGGTGAGCTACCAAGAGACCCAGTACTTC; CDR3: CASSQVRVSYQETQYF
size: NA; length: 17; V: TRBV7-9; D: NA; J: TRBJ1-2; DNA: TGTGCCAGCAGCTTAAGCCGCGACTTCGGGGAGGGCTATGGCTACACCTTC; CDR3: CASSLSRDFGEGYGYTF
size: NA; length: 16; V: TRBV19; D: TRBD1; J: TRBJ1-5; DNA: TGTGCCAGTAGTCCGGACAGGCCCTATAGCAATCAGCCCCAGCATTTT; CDR3: CASSPDRPYSNQPQHF
size: NA; length: 16; V: TRBV30; D: TRBD2; J: TRBJ2-2; DNA: TGTGCCTGGACCTTTGGGACTAGCGGGGGTGTCGGGGAGCTGTTTTTT; CDR3: CAWTFGTSGGVGELFF
size: NA; length: 17; V: TRBV7-2; D: NA; J: TRBJ2-3; DNA: TGTGCCAGCAGCCACCGCGAGGGGTCGGGAGCTACAGATACGCAGTATTTT; CDR3: CASSHREGSGATDTQYF
size: NA; length: 14; V: TRBV6-6; D: NA; J: TRBJ1-1; DNA: TGTGCCAGCAGGTTGGGACTGGACGGCACTGAAGCTTTCTTT; CDR3: CASRLGLDGTEAFF
size: NA; length: 15; V: TRBV10-3; D: NA; J: TRBJ1-4; DNA: TGTGCCATCAGTGAGGAGGGCGCAACTAATGAAAAACTGTTTTTT; CDR3: CAISEEGATNEKLFF
size: NA; length: 13; V: TRBV10-1; D: NA; J: TRBJ1-2; DNA: TGCGCCAGCGATGGGGGAAGGAACTATGGCTACACCTTC; CDR3: CASDGGRNYGYTF
size: NA; length: 14; V: TRBV5-6; D: TRBD1; J: TRBJ2-4; DNA: TGTGCCAGCAACTCTTGGGGACAGAAAAACATTCAGTACTTC; CDR3: CASNSWGQKNIQYF
size: NA; length: 11; V: TRBV5-4; D: TRBD2; J: TRBJ2-5; DNA: TGTGCCAGCAGCTACAGCGGGGCCCAGTACTTC; CDR3: CASSYSGAQYF
size: NA; length: 13; V: TRBV29-1; D: NA; J: TRBJ2-1; DNA: TGCAGCGTTGAACCCCTGCTAGGAAGTGAGCAGTTCTTC; CDR3: CSVEPLLGSEQFF
size: NA; length: 14; V: TRBV27; D: NA; J: TRBJ2-2; DNA: TGTGCCAGCAGCGCCAACAGGGTCTCCGGGGAGCTGTTTTTT; CDR3: CASSANRVSGELFF
size: NA; length: 11; V: TRBV6-5; D: NA; J: TRBJ2-3; DNA: TGTGCCAGCACTCTGGGAGATACGCAGTATTTT; CDR3: CASTLGDTQYF
size: NA; length: 18; V: TRBV9; D: TRBD2; J: TRBJ2-7; DNA: TGTGCCAGCAGCGTAGCTTCAGGCCCAGCGGGAGGGCCGGGGGAGCAGTACTTC; CDR3: CASSVASGPAGGPGEQYF
size: NA; length: 15; V: TRBV18; D: NA; J: TRBJ2-3; DNA: TGTGCCAGCTCACCACAAACCCCCGCCGGAGATACGCAGTATTTT; CDR3: CASSPQTPAGDTQYF
size: few; length: 16; V: TRBV16; D: TRBD2; J: TRBJ2-5; DNA: TGTGCCAGCAGCCAATATCGGCTAGCGGTAGGAGAGACCCAGTACTTC; CDR3: CASSQYRLAVGETQYF
size: NA; length: 14; V: TRBV7-8; D: NA; J: TRBJ2-7; DNA: TGTGCCAGCAGCTTAGTAGACAGCTCCTACGAGCAGTACTTC; CDR3: CASSLVDSSYEQYF
size: NA; length: 15; V: TRBV27; D: TRBD1; J: TRBJ1-5; DNA: TGTGCCAGCGACGACAGGGGGCATAGCAATCAGCCCCAGCATTTT; CDR3: CASDDRGHSNQPQHF
size: NA; length: 12; V: TRBV7-8; D: NA; J: TRBJ2-5; DNA: TGTGCCAGCAGCTCACTAGCTGAGACCCAGTACTTC; CDR3: CASSSLAETQYF
size: NA; length: 14; V: TRBV4-3; D: NA; J: TRBJ2-3; DNA: TGCGCCAGCAGCCAAGATCGGCAGATCGATACGCAGTATTTT; CDR3: CASSQDRQIDTQYF
size: NA; length: 14; V: TRBV7-2; D: TRBD2; J: TRBJ2-7; DNA: TGTGCCAGCAGCCCGGGACTACAAAACTACGAGCAGTACTTC; CDR3: CASSPGLQNYEQYF
size: NA; length: 16; V: TRBV11-1; D: TRBD2; J: TRBJ2-7; DNA: TGTGCCAGCAGACTCCTTGGGACTAGCGTTGAGTACGAGCAGTACTTC; CDR3: CASRLLGTSVEYEQYF
size: NA; length: 15; V: TRBV5-1; D: NA; J: TRBJ2-1; DNA: TGCGCCAGCAGCTTGGTTCCGAACTCCTACAATGAGCAGTTCTTC; CDR3: CASSLVPNSYNEQFF
size: NA; length: 14; V: TRBV5-5; D: TRBD2; J: TRBJ2-1; DNA: TGTGCCAGCAGCTTAAGCGGGAGCTACAATGAGCAGTTCTTC; CDR3: CASSLSGSYNEQFF
size: NA; length: 13; V: TRBV14; D: NA; J: TRBJ1-1; DNA: TGTGCCAGCAGCCAAGACGGGAACACTGAAGCTTTCTTT; CDR3: CASSQDGNTEAFF
size: NA; length: 14; V: TRBV19; D: TRBD1; J: TRBJ2-2; DNA: TGTGCCAGTATCGGGACAGGGAACACCGGGGAGCTGTTTTTT; CDR3: CASIGTGNTGELFF